This T cell receptor beta chain was recorded in a study of kidney transplant recipient with SARS-CoV-2 infection. The germline V gene encodes CDR1 DFQATT and CDR2 SNEGSKA (reference sequence). V was shortened by 5 bases and J by 5 bases, with 15 bases between the two germline ends. This CDR3 is built from 13 residues. This clonotype was recorded many times. One entry per CDR3 protein, called by TCRdb with MiXCR from the reads. The sample records 200,000 to 300,000 distinct CDR3 sequences, 29% being singletons. The receptor was derived from a male patient in his thirties who had COVID-19 and was a kidney transplant recipient. Some T cells may be graft donor cells. The chain is built from TRBV20-1 and TRBJ2-5, with D hard to call. The sample was a blood sample, taken at baseline and on roughly day 110 from a kidney transplant recipient. This CDR3 reads CSAEVFQGETQYF. In DNA, the CDR3 is TGCAGTGCTGAGGTCTTCCAAGGGGAGACCCAGTACTTC.